This T cell receptor beta chain was captured by sequencing in a study of blood T cell repertoires in COVID-19. Turning to the study itself: The origin of the acute and convalescent COVID-19 samples was the United States, Italy and Spain. Nucleic acid was either cDNA or gDNA, and it came from T cells, B-cell-depleted T cells, or PBMCs.

TCRdb keeps only in-frame clones here, not all; method: immunoSEQ multiplex PCR. The sample has approximately 150,000 clones, more than 75% seen once. This receptor was taken from a man between 60 and 75 years old with acute or convalescent COVID-19. Material for sequencing was peripheral blood.

The CDR3 bases are TGTGCCACCAGTGTAAGCGTCGCGAGGTCCTACAATGAGCAGTTCTTC. Translated, it gives CATSVSVARSYNEQFF. The chain has TRBV24-1 and TRBJ2-1; D uncertain. Germline V gene sequence: CDR1 KGHDR, CDR2 SFDVKD. The CDR3 is made up of 16 amino acids. Trimming left V 5 bases short and J 1 base short, with 14 bases between.